This T cell receptor (beta chain) is from a study of identical twins. As concerns this clonotype: Its cognate antigen is unknown.

Trimming took 4 bases from V and 6 from J; bases not matched to a gene: 3. Looked up from germline, CDR1 is DFQATT and CDR2 is SNEGSKA (reference sequence). The CDR3 has 14 residues. Study observations and caveats: Invariant T cells like MAIT and iNKT could partly confound the zero-insertion analyses.

Unique molecular identifiers were present on cDNA, and template switching added a universal primer site. TCRdb redid the calling of the 5' RACE reads with MiXCR, one entry per CDR3 protein. The sample includes a few hundred thousand distinct CDR3 sequences, approximately 10% of them seen just once. The same sample was also used in a study of yellow fever vaccine responses in identical twins.

The chain links TRBV20-1 to TRBJ2-1; 13 bases agree with TRBD2. The TCR sequence derives from a woman between 18 and 29 years old in good health. Material for sequencing was PBMCs. The CDR3 here is CSAKGLAGVNEQFF. CDR3 DNA: TGCAGTGCTAAAGGACTAGCGGGAGTCAATGAGCAGTTCTTC.